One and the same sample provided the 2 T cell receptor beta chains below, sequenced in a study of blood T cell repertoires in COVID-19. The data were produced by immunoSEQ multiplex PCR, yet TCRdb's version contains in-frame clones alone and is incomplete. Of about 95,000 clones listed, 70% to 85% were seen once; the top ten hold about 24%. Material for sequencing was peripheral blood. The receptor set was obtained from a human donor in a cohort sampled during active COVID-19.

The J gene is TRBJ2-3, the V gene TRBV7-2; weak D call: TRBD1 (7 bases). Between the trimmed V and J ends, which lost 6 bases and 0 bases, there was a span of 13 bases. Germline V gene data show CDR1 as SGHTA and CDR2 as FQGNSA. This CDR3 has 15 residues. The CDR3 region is CASRGGQTSTDTQYF. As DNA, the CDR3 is TGTGCCAGCAGGGGGGGACAGACTAGCACAGATACGCAGTATTTT.

The CDR3 DNA sequence: TGCGCCAGCAGCCAGGGCTACATCGATTCAAGCAATCAGCCCCAGCATTTT. Its protein is CASSQGYIDSSNQPQHF. The chain joins TRBV4-1 to TRBJ1-5; D is unclear. V lost 3 bases and J 1 base, leaving 16 bases between the germline ends. There are 17 residues in the CDR3. The germline V gene has CDR1 MGHRA and CDR2 YSYEKL.